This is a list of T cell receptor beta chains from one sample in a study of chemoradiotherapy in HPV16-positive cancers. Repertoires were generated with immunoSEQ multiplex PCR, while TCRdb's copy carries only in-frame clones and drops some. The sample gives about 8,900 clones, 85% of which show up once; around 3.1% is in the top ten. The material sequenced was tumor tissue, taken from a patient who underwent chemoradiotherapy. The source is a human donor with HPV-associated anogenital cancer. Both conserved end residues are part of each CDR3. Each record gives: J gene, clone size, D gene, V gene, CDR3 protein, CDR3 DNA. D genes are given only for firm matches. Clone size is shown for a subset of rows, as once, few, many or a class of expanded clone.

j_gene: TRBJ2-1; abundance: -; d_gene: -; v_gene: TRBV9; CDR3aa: CASSVEDTSYNEQFF; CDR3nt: TGTGCCAGCAGCGTAGAGGATACGTCCTACAATGAGCAGTTCTTC
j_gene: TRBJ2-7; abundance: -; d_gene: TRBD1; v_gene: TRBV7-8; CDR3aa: CASSPLGTGAYEQYF; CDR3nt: TGTGCCAGCAGCCCCCTAGGGACAGGCGCCTACGAGCAGTACTTC
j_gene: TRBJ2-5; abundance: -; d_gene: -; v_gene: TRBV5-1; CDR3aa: CASSPVGETQYF; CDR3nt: TGCGCCAGCAGCCCAGTCGGAGAGACCCAGTACTTC
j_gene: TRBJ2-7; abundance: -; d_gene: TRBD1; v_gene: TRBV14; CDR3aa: CASSQGTGIVYEQYF; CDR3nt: TGTGCCAGCAGCCAAGGGACAGGGATAGTCTACGAGCAGTACTTC
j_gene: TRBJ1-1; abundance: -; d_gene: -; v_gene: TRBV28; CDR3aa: CASSFSDLIRNEAFF; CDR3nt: TGTGCCAGCAGTTTTTCGGACCTCATAAGGAATGAAGCTTTCTTT
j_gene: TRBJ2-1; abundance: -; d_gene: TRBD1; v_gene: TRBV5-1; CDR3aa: CASSPDRGKSYNEQFF; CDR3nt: TGCGCCAGCAGCCCCGACAGGGGAAAATCCTACAATGAGCAGTTCTTC
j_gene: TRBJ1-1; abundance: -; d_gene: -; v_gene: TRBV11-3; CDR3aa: CASTNRGRFGEAFF; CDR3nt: TGTGCCAGCACCAATAGGGGGAGATTTGGTGAAGCTTTCTTT
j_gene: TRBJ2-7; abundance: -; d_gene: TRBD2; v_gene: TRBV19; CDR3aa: CASSITSGREGEQYF; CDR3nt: TGTGCCAGTAGTATAACTAGCGGGAGAGAGGGCGAGCAGTACTTC
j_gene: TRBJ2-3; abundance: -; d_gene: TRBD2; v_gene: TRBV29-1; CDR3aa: CSIALAGVTDTQYF; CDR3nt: TGCAGCATCGCGCTAGCGGGAGTCACAGATACGCAGTATTTT
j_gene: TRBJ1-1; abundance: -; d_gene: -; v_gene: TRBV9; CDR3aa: CASSGLTGTPHTEAFF; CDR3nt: TGTGCCAGCAGCGGCCTCACCGGGACCCCGCACACTGAAGCTTTCTTT
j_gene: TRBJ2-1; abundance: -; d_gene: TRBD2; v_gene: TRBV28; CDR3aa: CASRIGSGVMREQFF; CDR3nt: TGTGCCAGCAGAATAGGTAGCGGGGTGATGAGGGAGCAGTTCTTC
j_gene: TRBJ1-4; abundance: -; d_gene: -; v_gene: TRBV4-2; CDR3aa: CASSQGAGGNEKLFF; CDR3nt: TGTGCCAGCAGCCAAGGGGCAGGAGGGAATGAAAAACTGTTTTTT
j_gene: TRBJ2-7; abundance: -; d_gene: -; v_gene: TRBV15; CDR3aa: CATSRDIGYEQYF; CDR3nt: TGTGCCACCAGCAGAGATATCGGCTACGAGCAGTACTTC
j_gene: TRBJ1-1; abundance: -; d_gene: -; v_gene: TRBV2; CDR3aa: CASSEGGWTEAFF; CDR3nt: TGTGCCAGCAGTGAAGGGGGGTGGACTGAAGCTTTCTTT
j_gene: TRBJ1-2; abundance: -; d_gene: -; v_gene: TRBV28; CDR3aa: CASSPHRHYGYTF; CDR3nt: TGTGCCAGCAGCCCCCATAGGCACTATGGCTACACCTTC
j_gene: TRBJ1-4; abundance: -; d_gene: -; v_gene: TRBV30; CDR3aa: CAWSVGFMKHPTNEKLFF; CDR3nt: TGTGCCTGGAGTGTTGGGTTTATGAAACACCCAACTAATGAAAAACTGTTTTTT
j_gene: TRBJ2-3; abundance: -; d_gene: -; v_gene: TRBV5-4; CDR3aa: CASSLPGLYSTDTQYF; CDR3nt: TGTGCCAGCAGCTTGCCCGGACTATATAGCACAGATACGCAGTATTTT
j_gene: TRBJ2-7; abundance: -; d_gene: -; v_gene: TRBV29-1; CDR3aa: CSVVDGHEQYF; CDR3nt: TGCAGCGTTGTGGATGGGCACGAGCAGTACTTC
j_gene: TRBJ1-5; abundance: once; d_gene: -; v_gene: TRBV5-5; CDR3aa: CASSYTTSPWGNQPQHF; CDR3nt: TGTGCCAGCAGCTACACCACCTCTCCCTGGGGCAATCAGCCCCAGCATTTT
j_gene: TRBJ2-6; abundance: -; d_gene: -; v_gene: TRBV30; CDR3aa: CAWSVTGAGANVLTF; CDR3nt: TGTGCCTGGAGTGTAACGGGGGCTGGGGCCAACGTCCTGACTTTC
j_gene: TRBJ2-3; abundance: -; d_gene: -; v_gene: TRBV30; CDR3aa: CAWSVYPRGRTDTQYF; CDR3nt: TGTGCCTGGAGTGTATATCCGCGGGGACGCACAGATACGCAGTATTTT
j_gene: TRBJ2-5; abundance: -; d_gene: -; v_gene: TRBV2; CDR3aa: CASSSLLGETQYF; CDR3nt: TGTGCCAGCAGTTCCCTGCTGGGGGAGACCCAGTACTTC
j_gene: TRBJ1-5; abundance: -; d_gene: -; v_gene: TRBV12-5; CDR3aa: CASGPLTVGGGVDQSQHF; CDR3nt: TGTGCTAGTGGACCTCTTACAGTCGGGGGAGGCGTCGATCAGTCCCAGCATTTT
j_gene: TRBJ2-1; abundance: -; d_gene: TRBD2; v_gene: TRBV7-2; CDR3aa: CASSLGAGGSLNEQFF; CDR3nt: TGTGCCAGCAGCTTAGGGGCGGGGGGCTCCCTTAATGAGCAGTTCTTC
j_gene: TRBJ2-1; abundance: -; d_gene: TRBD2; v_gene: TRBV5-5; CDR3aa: CASSLRLAEHNEQFF; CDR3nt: TGTGCCAGCAGCTTGAGGCTAGCGGAGCACAATGAGCAGTTCTTC
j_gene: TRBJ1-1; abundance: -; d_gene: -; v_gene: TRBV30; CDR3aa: CAWRTLGLEAFF; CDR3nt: TGTGCCTGGAGGACTTTAGGACTTGAAGCTTTCTTT
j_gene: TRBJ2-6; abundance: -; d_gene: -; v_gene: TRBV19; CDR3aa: CASSMGAWGGWASGANVLTF; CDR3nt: TGTGCCAGTAGTATGGGGGCCTGGGGGGGATGGGCCTCTGGGGCCAACGTCCTGACTTTC
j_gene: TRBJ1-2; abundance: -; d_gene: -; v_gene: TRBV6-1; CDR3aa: CASSVVGVQVYDGYTF; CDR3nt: TGTGCCAGCAGTGTGGTTGGGGTTCAGGTATATGATGGCTACACCTTC
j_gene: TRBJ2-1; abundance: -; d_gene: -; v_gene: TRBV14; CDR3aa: CASSPWGNEQFF; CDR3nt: TGTGCCAGCAGCCCCTGGGGGAATGAGCAGTTCTTC
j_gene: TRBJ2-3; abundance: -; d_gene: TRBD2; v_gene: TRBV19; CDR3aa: CASSLGLAGSDTQYF; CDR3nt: TGTGCCAGTAGTCTCGGACTAGCGGGGTCAGATACGCAGTATTTT
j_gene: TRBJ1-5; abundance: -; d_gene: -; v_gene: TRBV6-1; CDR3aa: CASSEVLTGRTRNQPQHF; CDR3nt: TGTGCCAGCAGTGAAGTGCTTACAGGGAGAACGCGCAATCAGCCCCAGCATTTT
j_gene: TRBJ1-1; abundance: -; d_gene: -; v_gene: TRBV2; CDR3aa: CATSGGVTEAFF; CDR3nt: TGTGCCACTTCCGGGGGTGTCACTGAAGCTTTCTTT
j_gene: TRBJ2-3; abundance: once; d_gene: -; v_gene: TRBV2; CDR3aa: CASRRGAQRTDTQYF; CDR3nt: TGTGCCAGCAGGCGGGGTGCCCAGCGGACAGATACGCAGTATTTT
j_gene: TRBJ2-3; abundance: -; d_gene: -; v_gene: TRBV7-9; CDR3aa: CASSSLTDTQYF; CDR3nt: TGTGCCAGCAGCTCACTCACAGATACGCAGTATTTT
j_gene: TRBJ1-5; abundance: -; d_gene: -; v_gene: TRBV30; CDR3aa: CAWSDWGVSSNQPQHF; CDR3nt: TGTGCCTGGAGTGACTGGGGGGTGAGTAGCAATCAGCCCCAGCATTTT
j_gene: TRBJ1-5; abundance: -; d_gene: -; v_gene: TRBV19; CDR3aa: CASSLQVGNQPQHF; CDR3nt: TGTGCCAGTAGTCTACAGGTGGGCAATCAGCCCCAGCATTTT
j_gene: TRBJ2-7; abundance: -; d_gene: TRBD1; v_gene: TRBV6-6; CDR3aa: CASSPRTGSYEQYF; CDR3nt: TGTGCCAGCAGTCCCCGGACAGGGTCCTACGAGCAGTACTTC
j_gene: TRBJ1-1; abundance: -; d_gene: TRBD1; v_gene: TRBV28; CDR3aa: CASSPLGTGSNTEAFF; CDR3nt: TGTGCCAGCAGCCCGCTAGGGACAGGGTCGAACACTGAAGCTTTCTTT
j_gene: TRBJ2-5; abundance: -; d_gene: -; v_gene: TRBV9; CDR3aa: CASSVGPDSQETQYF; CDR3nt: TGTGCCAGCAGCGTAGGACCCGACAGCCAAGAGACCCAGTACTTC
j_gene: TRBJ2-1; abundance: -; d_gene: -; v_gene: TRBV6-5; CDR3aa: CASSTPRGIYNEQFF; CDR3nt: TGTGCCAGCAGCACCCCCCGGGGCATTTACAATGAGCAGTTCTTC
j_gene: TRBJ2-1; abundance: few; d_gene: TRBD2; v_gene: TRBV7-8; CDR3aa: CASSLFVIAGGFEQFF; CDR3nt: TGTGCCAGCAGCTTATTCGTCATAGCGGGAGGCTTTGAGCAGTTCTTC
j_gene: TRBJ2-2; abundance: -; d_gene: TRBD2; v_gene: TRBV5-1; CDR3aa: CASSRGLAGGLNTGELFF; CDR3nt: TGCGCCAGCAGCCGGGGACTAGCGGGAGGATTGAACACCGGGGAGCTGTTTTTT
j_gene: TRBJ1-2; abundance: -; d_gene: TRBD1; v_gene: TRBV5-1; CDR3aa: CASSLGTGTGLGGYTF; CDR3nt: TGCGCCAGCAGCTTGGGGACCGGGACAGGGCTCGGTGGCTACACCTTC
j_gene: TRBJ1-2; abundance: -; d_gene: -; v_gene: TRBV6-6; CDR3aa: CASIEGEGYGYTF; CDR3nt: TGTGCCAGCATCGAAGGCGAAGGGTATGGCTACACCTTC
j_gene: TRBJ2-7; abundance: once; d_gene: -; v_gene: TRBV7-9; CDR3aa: CASSYQGGGLYEQYF; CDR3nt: TGTGCCAGCAGCTACCAGGGAGGGGGGCTCTACGAGCAGTACTTC
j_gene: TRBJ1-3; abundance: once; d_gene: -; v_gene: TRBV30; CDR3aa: CGRTELNTIYF; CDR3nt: TGTGGACGGACAGAACTAAACACCATATATTTT
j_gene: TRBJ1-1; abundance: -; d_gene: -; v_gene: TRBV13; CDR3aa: CASSSDQKAFF; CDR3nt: TGTGCCAGCAGCTCGGACCAAAAAGCTTTCTTT
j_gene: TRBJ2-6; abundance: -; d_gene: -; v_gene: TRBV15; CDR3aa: CATSRVTLSGANVLTF; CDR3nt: TGTGCCACCAGCAGAGTGACACTCTCTGGGGCCAACGTCCTGACTTTC
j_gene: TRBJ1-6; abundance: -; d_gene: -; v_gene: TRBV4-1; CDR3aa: CASSQGAETNPPLHF; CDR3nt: TGCGCCAGCAGCCAAGGTGCCGAGACTAATCCACCCCTCCACTTT
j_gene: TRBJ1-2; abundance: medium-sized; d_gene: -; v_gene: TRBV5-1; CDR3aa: CASSLGQPRYGYTF; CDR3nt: TGCGCCAGCAGCTTGGGCCAGCCTCGCTATGGCTACACCTTC
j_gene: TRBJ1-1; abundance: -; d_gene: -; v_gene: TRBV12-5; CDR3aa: CASGGGQEAFF; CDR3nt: TGTGCTAGTGGGGGGGGACAAGAAGCTTTCTTT
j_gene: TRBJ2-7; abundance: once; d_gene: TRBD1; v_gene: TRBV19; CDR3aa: CASSIAPDRGWEQYF; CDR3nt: TGTGCCAGTAGTATAGCCCCGGACAGGGGCTGGGAGCAGTACTTC
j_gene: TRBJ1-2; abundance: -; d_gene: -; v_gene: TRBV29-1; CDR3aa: CSVELATSNYGYTF; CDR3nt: TGCAGCGTTGAATTGGCCACATCTAACTATGGCTACACCTTC
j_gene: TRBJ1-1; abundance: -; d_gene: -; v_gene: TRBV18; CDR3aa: CASSPPGGLRANTEAFF; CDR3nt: TGTGCCAGCTCACCACCGGGGGGCCTAAGAGCAAACACTGAAGCTTTCTTT
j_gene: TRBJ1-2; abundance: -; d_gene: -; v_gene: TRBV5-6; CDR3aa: CASSSGEGRYGYTF; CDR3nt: TGTGCCAGCAGCTCCGGGGAGGGGAGGTATGGCTACACCTTC
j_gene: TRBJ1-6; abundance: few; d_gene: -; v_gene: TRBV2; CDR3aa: CASSGTGRNSPLHF; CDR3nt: TGTGCCAGCAGTGGAACGGGGCGAAATTCACCCCTCCACTTT
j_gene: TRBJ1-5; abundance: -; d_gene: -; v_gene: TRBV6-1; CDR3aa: CASSEWSQVNQPQHF; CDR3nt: TGTGCCAGCAGTGAATGGTCACAGGTCAATCAGCCCCAGCATTTT